This TCR beta chain was captured in a study of regulatory T cells in long-lasting Graves disease. Turning to this clonotype: Its specificity is not known.

CDR3 length: 13 residues. From germline, CDR1 is KGHSH and CDR2 LQKENI. Trimming took off 5 bases at V and 4 bases at J, with 10 bases between the two ends. CDR3 regions were amplified by Arm-PCR using iRepertoire HTBI primers to build TCR beta libraries. One entry per CDR3 protein results from TCRdb running MiXCR on the multiplex PCR reads. Among about 540,000 distinct CDR3 sequences listed, about 14% were seen once. Time point defined: newly diagnosed GD, antithyroid drugs for less than 3 months. PBMC RNA served as the TCR library source. General observations from the study: Persistent Graves' cases showed lower TCR diversity than newly diagnosed cases. Relative to new patients (under 1,000), persistent patients exhibited greater sharing of public clonotypes (around 2,800). Accuracy may have suffered from the small sample size.

This sample was also put to use in a study of T cells in Graves' hyperthyroidism and ophthalmopathy.

Sequencing was performed on peripheral blood mononuclear cells (PBMCs), taken at new diagnosis, from a patient treated with antithyroid drugs. The chain is built from TRBV18 and TRBJ2-3, with a weak D call TRBD1 (6 bases). This clonotype was obtained from a man between 25 and 39 years old with Graves disease. The CDR3 region is CASSGQFADTQYF. DNA of the CDR3: TGTGCCAGCTCAGGACAGTTTGCAGATACGCAGTATTTT. The full variable domain, its missing parts supplied by reference TRBV18 and TRBJ2-3, is NAGVMQNPRHLVRRRGQEARLRCSPMKGHSHVYWYRQLPEEGLKFMVYLQKENIIDESGMPKERFSAEFPKEGPSILRIQQVVRGDSAAYFCASSGQFADTQYFGPGTRLTVL.